This entry is about one TCR beta chain. What it binds is unknown. Trimming shortened V by 1 base and J by 4 bases, and 10 bases separated the two germline ends. This CDR3 has 15 amino acids. The germline gives CDR1 SGHVS, CDR2 FNYEAQ. The sample belongs to a study of OX40 agonist ivuxolimab in advanced cancers. Study in general: The study enrolled dose-escalation patients with hepatocellular carcinoma, melanoma, renal cell or head and neck cancer. Among those enrolled, mean age was about 63 years (range about 20 to 79) and 82.7% were male.

Study-wide results and caveats: Among the lowest peripheral clonal expansion occurred in 0.1-3.0 mg/kg partial responders. Among the nonresponders, some also had low normalized T-cell clonal expansion.

Sequencing used immunoSEQ multiplex PCR; TCRdb keeps in-frame clones, though not all of them. The table includes roughly 66,000 clones, roughly 87% detected once. V usage is TRBV7-6 and J usage is TRBJ2-2; unclear D gene. The source of this sequence is an adult with an advanced solid tumor such as melanoma, head and neck, liver or kidney cancer. The specimen was CD4+ or CD8+ T cells sorted from blood, collected in a trial of the OX40 agonist ivuxolimab. Here the CDR3 DNA reads TGTGCCAGCAGCTTAGTGTCTATAAGCACCGGGGAGCTGTTTTTT. Its protein product is CASSLVSISTGELFF.